Listed below are T cell receptor beta chains from one sample, sequenced in a study of blood T cell repertoires in COVID-19. TCRdb keeps only in-frame clones here, not all; method: immunoSEQ multiplex PCR. The top ten clones hold around 3.7% of a sample with a few hundred thousand clones, around 81% of them seen once. Material: PBMCs or T cells enriched from blood (not recorded which). Receptors were obtained from a man aged 45 to 65 who had recovered from COVID-19. Both conserved end residues are trimmed from each CDR3. Only part of the rows carry a size: once, few, many, or a class if the clone is expanded.

>.|TRBV5-6|TRBJ2-7
ASYIGGLSSYEQY
>medium-sized|TRBV19|TRBJ2-7
ASSIGRGGNEQY
>.|TRBV9|TRBJ2-7
ASSPQGQVYEQY
>few|TRBV5-1|TRBJ1-2
ASSLSDEGLYGYT
>once|TRBV2|TRBJ2-7
ASIEDRAYEQY
>.|TRBV5-4|TRBJ1-2
ASSLYQTDGYT
>.|TRBV13|TRBJ2-3
ASSLAGVDPDTQY
>.|TRBV29-1|TRBJ2-3
SVRQSTFTQY
>.|TRBV18|TRBJ2-1
ASSSRTGSSYNEQF
>.|TRBV7-2|TRBJ2-1
ASSLGRGRANEQF
>.|TRBV19|TRBJ1-2
ATVHRASGYGYT
>.|TRBV19|TRBJ2-3
ASSISTGTQY
>.|TRBV19|TRBJ1-5
ASRGQGRNQPQH
>.|TRBV6-5|TRBJ2-7
ASTPGGGKKY
>.|TRBV27|TRBJ1-2
ASSSGQDYGYT
>.|TRBV9|TRBJ2-2
ASSVVPRPANTGELF
>few|TRBV3-1/TRBV3-2|TRBJ1-6
ASSLGQGTSPLH
>many|TRBV4-2|TRBJ1-1
ASSPEGEKVMNTEAF
>.|TRBV7-7|TRBJ2-5
ASSPLQETQY
>.|TRBV27|TRBJ1-2
ASSLTGQGAYGYT
>.|TRBV11-2|TRBJ2-3
ASSPTDTQY
>.|TRBV5-4|TRBJ2-3
ASSLFEQGTTDTQY
>.|TRBV19|TRBJ2-1
ASSWGPDRGEYNEQF
>.|TRBV12-3/TRBV12-4|TRBJ1-6
ASSPQVWALH
>.|TRBV6-2/TRBV6-3|TRBJ2-2
ASSPKGQGVGTGELF